A selection of T cell receptor beta chains follows, all from one sample in a study of spatial heterogeneity in lung cancer. TCRdb processed the 5' RACE reads anew with MiXCR; each CDR3 protein has one entry. The table has under 10,000 distinct CDR3 sequences, 9.7% seen once. The sample in question was normal lung tissue next to the tumor, obtained at surgery. The receptors were sampled from a male donor with early-stage non-small cell lung cancer. Both conserved end residues are part of each CDR3. Each record gives: clone size, V gene, J gene, CDR3 protein. Only some rows state a clone size, as once, few, many or a class for expanded clones.

>many|TRBV12-3/TRBV12-4|TRBJ1-2
CASGAAARNYGYTF
>medium-sized|TRBV27|TRBJ2-3
CASSMTGPDTQYF
>medium-sized|TRBV19|TRBJ2-2
CASSIPPGYGELFF
>.|TRBV5-1|TRBJ2-2
CASSSGHQANTGELFF
>large|TRBV20-1|TRBJ2-5
CSALKETQYF
>many|TRBV28|TRBJ1-1
CASSFQSNTEAFF
>few|TRBV25-1|TRBJ1-1
CASSSRSQRNTEAFF
>many|TRBV2|TRBJ2-5
CASSVSETQYF
>medium-sized|TRBV20-1|TRBJ2-2
CSAIRDLSTGELFF
>many|TRBV7-2|TRBJ1-2
CASRSSGGSGYTF
>few|TRBV6-2/TRBV6-3|TRBJ2-1
CASSYELSGRNQQFF
>medium-sized|TRBV5-4|TRBJ2-5
CASSLLPRETQYF
>many|TRBV12-3/TRBV12-4|TRBJ1-3
CASSLFFGNTIYF
>many|TRBV29-1|TRBJ2-5
CSVGASVGETQYF
>many|TRBV6-1|TRBJ1-2
CASSEAGADYGYTF
>many|TRBV7-9|TRBJ2-1
CASSLVGGPGVNEQFF
>many|TRBV28|TRBJ2-7
CASSPLGEQYEQYF
>.|TRBV27|TRBJ1-5
CASSSQGAQQPQHF
>many|TRBV7-9|TRBJ1-2
CASRSQGTYGYTF
>many|TRBV5-4|TRBJ1-1
CASSSPVGGGPEAFF
>many|TRBV6-1|TRBJ2-1
CASTPTGQGFNEQFF
>large|TRBV28|TRBJ2-5
CASRLPGQKETQYF
>many|TRBV19|TRBJ2-2
CASSISGRGELFF
>.|TRBV2|TRBJ2-3
CASSASPGTSGGDTQYF
>many|TRBV28|TRBJ2-7
CASSPPGRVSYEQYF
>many|TRBV4-1|TRBJ1-1
CASSQEAPGWNTEAFF
>many|TRBV20-1|TRBJ2-4
CSARDRSGRAAKNIQYF
>many|TRBV5-1|TRBJ2-1
CASSLAGSYNEQFF
>many|TRBV20-1|TRBJ1-6
CSARDPSANNSPLHF
>medium-sized|TRBV20-1|TRBJ2-7
CSARRASSGSSYEQYF
>many|TRBV2|TRBJ2-3
CASKFGTGGGSTDTQYF
>many|TRBV5-1|TRBJ1-1
CASSPGPMNTEAFF
>many|TRBV7-8|TRBJ2-1
CASSLTSGSSEQFF
>many|TRBV18|TRBJ1-4
CASSPPGQANEKLFF
>.|TRBV18|TRBJ1-5
CASSPGGGQPQHF
>medium-sized|TRBV6-2/TRBV6-3|TRBJ2-1
CASSWTSGVWNEQFF
>many|TRBV24-1|TRBJ2-3
CATSEAGTDTQYF
>medium-sized|TRBV7-6|TRBJ2-3
CASSLDVLAGADTQYF
>medium-sized|TRBV9|TRBJ2-1
CASRSYNEQFF
>many|TRBV27|TRBJ1-4
CASSLSPDQAPNEKLFF
>.|TRBV4-1|TRBJ2-1
CASSQVVRGRNEQFF
>many|TRBV6-1|TRBJ2-7
CASNLQTPYEQYF
>many|TRBV5-1|TRBJ2-7
CASSLRGEQYF
>many|TRBV5-1|TRBJ2-7
CASSLDGPGEREQYF
>medium-sized|TRBV7-9|TRBJ2-2
CASSFGGELFF
>many|TRBV28|TRBJ2-1
CASRLGLAGAYNEQFF
>medium-sized|TRBV20-1|TRBJ2-5
CSAYRDTSKTQYF
>many|TRBV6-5|TRBJ2-7
CASSYQRDSYEQYF
>many|TRBV12-3/TRBV12-4|TRBJ2-2
CASSLGTGYTGELFF
>many|TRBV5-6|TRBJ1-5
CASSLDGAYQPQHF